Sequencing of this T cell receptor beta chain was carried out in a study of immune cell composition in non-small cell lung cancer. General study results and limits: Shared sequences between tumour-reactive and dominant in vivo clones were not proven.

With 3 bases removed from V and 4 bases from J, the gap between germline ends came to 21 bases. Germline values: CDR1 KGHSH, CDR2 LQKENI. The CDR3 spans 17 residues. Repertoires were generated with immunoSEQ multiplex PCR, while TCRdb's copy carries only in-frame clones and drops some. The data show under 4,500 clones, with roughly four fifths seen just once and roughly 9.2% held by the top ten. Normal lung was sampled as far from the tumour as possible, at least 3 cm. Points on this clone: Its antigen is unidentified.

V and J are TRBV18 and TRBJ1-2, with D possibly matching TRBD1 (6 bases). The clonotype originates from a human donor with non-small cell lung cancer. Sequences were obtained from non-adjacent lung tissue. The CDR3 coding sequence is TGTGCCAGCTCACCCTCTTCCTACAGGGAGCCGAGCTATGGCTACACCTTC. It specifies CASSPSSYREPSYGYTF. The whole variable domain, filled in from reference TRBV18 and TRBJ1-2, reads NAGVMQNPRHLVRRRGQEARLRCSPMKGHSHVYWYRQLPEEGLKFMVYLQKENIIDESGMPKERFSAEFPKEGPSILRIQQVVRGDSAAYFCASSPSSYREPSYGYTFGSGTRLTVV.